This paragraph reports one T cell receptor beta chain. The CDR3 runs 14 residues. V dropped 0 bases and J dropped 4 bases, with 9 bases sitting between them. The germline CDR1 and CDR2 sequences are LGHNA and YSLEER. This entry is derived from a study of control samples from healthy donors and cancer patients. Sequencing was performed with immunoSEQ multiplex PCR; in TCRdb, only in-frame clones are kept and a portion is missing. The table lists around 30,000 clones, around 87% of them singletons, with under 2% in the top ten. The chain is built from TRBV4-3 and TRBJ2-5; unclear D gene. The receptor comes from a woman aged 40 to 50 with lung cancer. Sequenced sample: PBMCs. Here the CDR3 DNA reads TGCGCCAGCAGCCAAGATCGGACGTCAGAGACCCAGTACTTC. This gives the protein CASSQDRTSETQYF.